The clone carrying this T cell receptor (beta chain) occurred once. Its antigen is not identified. The time point denotes: week 5, during vaccination. With topical imiquimod, each dose of the vaccine consisted of 300 ug of mutant IDH1 20-mer peptide. Generated by immunoSEQ multiplex PCR, the TCRdb table keeps only in-frame clones and is missing some. This table has roughly 30,000 clones, approximately 90% appearing once. This sample stems from a study of a mutant IDH1 vaccine in newly diagnosed glioma. In the study overall: Scheduled for weeks 1, 3, 5, 7, 11, 15, 19 and 23, eight vaccinations were given to patients. Vaccines were begun 4-6 weeks after radiotherapy alone, or with temozolomide cycles. The sex distribution of treated patients was approximately 62% male and roughly 40% female, with a mean age of 40.4 years.

The V gene's germline CDR1 is SGHTA and CDR2 FQGNSA. This CDR3 has 14 amino acids. The trim removed 5 bases at V and 4 bases at J, leaving 4 bases unmatched. Study findings and constraints: Vaccination elicited immune responses in approximately 93% of patients.

The clonotype comes from a woman aged 40 to 50 with glioma. Some clones in this sample may be carry-over from other donors' samples. This chain joins TRBV7-2 and TRBJ1-5, with TRBD1 matching over 8 bases. The sample in question was peripheral blood mononuclear cells (PBMCs), obtained from a glioma patient whose treatment included an IDH1 peptide vaccine. The CDR3 DNA reads as TGTGCCAGCAGCCCGGACAGGGTTAATCAGCCCCAGCATTTT. It yields the protein CASSPDRVNQPQHF.